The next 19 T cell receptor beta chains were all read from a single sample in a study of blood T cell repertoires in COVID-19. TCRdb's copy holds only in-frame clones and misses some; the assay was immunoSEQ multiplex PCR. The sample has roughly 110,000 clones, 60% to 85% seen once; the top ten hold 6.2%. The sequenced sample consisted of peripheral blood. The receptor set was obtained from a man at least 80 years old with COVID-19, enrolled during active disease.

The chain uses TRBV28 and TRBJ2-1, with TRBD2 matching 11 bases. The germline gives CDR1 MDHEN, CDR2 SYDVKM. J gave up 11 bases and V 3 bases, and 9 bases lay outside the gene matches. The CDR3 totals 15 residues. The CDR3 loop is CASSLDRLAGPQQFF. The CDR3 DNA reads TGTGCCAGCAGTTTGGATCGACTAGCGGGGCCCCAGCAGTTCTTC.

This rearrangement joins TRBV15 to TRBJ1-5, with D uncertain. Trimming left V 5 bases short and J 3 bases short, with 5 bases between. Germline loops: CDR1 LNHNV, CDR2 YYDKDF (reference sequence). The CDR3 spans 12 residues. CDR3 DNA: TGTGCCACCAGCCAACACAATCAGCCCCAGCATTTT. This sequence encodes CATSQHNQPQHF.

The CDR3 sequence is CASSHDGGTYEQYF. The CDR3 DNA sequence: TGTGCCAGCAGCCACGACGGCGGAACCTACGAGCAGTACTTC. V and J are TRBV6-2 or TRBV6-3 and TRBJ2-7; D call uncertain. Looked up from germline, CDR1 is MNHEY and CDR2 is SVGEGT. The CDR3 loop spans 14 amino acids. V was pared by 6 bases and J by 2 bases, with 14 bases between.

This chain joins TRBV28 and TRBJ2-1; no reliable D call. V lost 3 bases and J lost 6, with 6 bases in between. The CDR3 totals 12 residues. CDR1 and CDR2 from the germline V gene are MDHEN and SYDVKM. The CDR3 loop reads CASSFTVNEQFF. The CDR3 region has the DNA TGTGCCAGCAGTTTTACAGTCAATGAGCAGTTCTTC.

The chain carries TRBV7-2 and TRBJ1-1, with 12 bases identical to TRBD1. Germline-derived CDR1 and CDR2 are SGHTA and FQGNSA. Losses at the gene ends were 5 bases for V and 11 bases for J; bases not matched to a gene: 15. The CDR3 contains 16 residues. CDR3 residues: CASSLGLGQGASWAFF. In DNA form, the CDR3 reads TGTGCCAGCAGCCTAGGGTTGGGACAGGGGGCTTCGTGGGCTTTCTTT.

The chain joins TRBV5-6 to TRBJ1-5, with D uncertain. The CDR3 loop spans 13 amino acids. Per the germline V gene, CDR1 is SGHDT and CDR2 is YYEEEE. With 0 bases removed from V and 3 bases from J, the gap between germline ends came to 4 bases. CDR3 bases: TGTGCCAGCAGCTTGGGGGCCAATCAGCCCCAGCATTTT. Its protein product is CASSLGANQPQHF. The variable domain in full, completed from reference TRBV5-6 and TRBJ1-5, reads DAGVTQSPTHLIKTRGQQVTLRCSPKSGHDTVSWYQQALGQGPQFIFQYYEEEERQRGNFPDRFSGHQFPNYSSELNVNALLLGDSALYLCASSLGANQPQHFGDGTRLSIL.

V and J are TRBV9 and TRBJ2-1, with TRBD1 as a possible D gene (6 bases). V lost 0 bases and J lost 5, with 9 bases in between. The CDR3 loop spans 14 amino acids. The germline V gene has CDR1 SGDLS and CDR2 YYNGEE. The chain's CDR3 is CASSVGRTDNEQFF. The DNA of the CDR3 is TGTGCCAGCAGCGTAGGCCGGACAGACAATGAGCAGTTCTTC.

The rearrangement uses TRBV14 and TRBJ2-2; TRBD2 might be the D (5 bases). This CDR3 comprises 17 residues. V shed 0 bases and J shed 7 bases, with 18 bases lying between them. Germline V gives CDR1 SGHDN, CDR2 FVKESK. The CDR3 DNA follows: TGTGCCAGCAGCCAAGAGACCGGGATAGCTCTGAGCGGGGAGCTGTTTTTT. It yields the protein CASSQETGIALSGELFF.

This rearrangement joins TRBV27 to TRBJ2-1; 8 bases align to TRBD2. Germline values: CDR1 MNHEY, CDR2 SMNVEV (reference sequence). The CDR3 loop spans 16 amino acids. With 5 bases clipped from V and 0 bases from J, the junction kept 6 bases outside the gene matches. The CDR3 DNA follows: TGTGCCAGCAGTGGGCTGACTAGCGTCTCCTACAATGAGCAGTTCTTC. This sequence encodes CASSGLTSVSYNEQFF.

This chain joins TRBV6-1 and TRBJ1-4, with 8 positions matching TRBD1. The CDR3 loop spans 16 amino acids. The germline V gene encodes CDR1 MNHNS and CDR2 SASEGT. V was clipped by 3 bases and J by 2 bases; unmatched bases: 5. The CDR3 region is CASSDQGAVTNEKLFF. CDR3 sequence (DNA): TGTGCCAGCAGTGACCAGGGGGCCGTGACTAATGAAAAACTGTTTTTT.

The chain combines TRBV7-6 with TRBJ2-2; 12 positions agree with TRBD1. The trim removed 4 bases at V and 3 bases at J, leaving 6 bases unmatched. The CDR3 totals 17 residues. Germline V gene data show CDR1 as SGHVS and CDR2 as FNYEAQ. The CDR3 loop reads CASSSGTGGDYTGELFF. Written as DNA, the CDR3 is TGTGCCAGCAGCTCCGGGACAGGGGGCGATTACACCGGGGAGCTGTTTTTT.

The CDR3 sequence: CARSLVSRDSYEQYF. The CDR3 bases are TGTGCCAGAAGCTTGGTATCCCGGGACTCCTACGAGCAGTACTTC. J is TRBJ2-7 and V is TRBV5-3, with D perhaps TRBD2 (5 bases). TRBV5-3 is an open reading frame, and its role is uncertain. Trimming pared 0 bases from V and 0 bases from J, leaving 10 bases between. This CDR3 spans 15 amino acids.

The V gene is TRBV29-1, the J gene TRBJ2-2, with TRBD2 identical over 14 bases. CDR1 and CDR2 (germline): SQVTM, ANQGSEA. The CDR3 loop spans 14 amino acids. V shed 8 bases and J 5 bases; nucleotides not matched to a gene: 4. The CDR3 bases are TGCAGCCGCAGGACTAGCGGGAGGACCGGGGAGCTGTTTTTT. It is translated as CSRRTSGRTGELFF.

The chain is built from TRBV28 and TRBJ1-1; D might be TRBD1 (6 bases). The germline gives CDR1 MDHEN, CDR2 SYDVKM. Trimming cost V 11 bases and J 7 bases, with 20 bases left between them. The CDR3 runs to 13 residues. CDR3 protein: CALQVRGGLEAFF. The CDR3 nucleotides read TGTGCCCTTCAGGTCCGGGGGGGGCTTGAAGCTTTCTTT.

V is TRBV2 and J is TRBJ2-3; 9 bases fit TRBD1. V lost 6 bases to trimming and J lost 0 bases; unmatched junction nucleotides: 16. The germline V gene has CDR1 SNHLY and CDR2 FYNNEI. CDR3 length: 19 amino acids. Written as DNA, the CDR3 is TGTGCCAGCAGAGCTCCGGGACAGGGCCTTCTTCTTAGCACAGATACGCAGTATTTT. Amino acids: CASRAPGQGLLLSTDTQYF.

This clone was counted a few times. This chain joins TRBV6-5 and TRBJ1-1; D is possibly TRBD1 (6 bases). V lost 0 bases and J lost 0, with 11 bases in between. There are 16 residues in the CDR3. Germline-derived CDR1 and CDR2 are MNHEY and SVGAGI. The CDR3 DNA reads TGTGCCAGCAGTTACTCAGAGGACAGCCTGAACACTGAAGCTTTCTTT. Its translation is CASSYSEDSLNTEAFF.

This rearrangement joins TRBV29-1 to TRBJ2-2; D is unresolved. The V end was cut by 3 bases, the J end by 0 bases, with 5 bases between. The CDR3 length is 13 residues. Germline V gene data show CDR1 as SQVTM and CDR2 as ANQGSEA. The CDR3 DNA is TGCAGCGTTGACTACTCGAACACCGGGGAGCTGTTTTTT. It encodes CSVDYSNTGELFF.

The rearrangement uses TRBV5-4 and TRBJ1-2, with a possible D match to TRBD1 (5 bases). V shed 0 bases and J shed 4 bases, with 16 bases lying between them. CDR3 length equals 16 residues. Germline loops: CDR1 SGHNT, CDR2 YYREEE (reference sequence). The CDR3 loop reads CASSLADEGVIYGYTF. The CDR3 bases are TGTGCCAGCAGCTTGGCCGACGAAGGGGTAATCTATGGCTACACCTTC. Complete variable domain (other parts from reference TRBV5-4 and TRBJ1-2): ETGVTQSPTHLIKTRGQQVTLRCSSQSGHNTVSWYQQALGQGPQFIFQYYREEENGRGNFPPRFSGLQFPNYSSELNVNALELDDSALYLCASSLADEGVIYGYTFGSGTRLTVV.

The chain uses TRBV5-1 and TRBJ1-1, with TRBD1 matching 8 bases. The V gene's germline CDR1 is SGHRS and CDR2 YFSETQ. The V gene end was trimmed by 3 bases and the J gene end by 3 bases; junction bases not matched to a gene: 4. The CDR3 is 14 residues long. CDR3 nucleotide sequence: TGCGCCAGCAGCTCGACAGGGGTCGACACTGAAGCTTTCTTT. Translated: CASSSTGVDTEAFF.